This T cell receptor beta chain came from a study of cytomegalovirus exposure and HLA in healthy donors (dated by TCRdb to between 2016 and 2019). Study-wide context: According to a later analysis, one platform produced both the roughly 130 validation repertoires and the 550 to 800 repertoires of the first cohort. The aim of the study was to test whether cataloging public T cell receptors could identify signatures of past pathogen exposure. Along with the roughly 700-subject first cohort, a separate validation cohort of over a hundred different subjects was used. The study combined high-throughput TCR immunosequencing, statistical association of individual TCRs with disease status, and machine learning to predict cytomegalovirus infection status. Results and caveats for the whole study, not just this receptor: In vitro tests confirmed that a few of the cytomegalovirus-associated TCR beta chains recognize cytomegalovirus antigens. The validation cohort had no HLA typing available for a later analysis, so co-occurrence within that cohort was assessed over all 120 or so repertoires. The classifier was reported to diagnose cytomegalovirus status with high specificity and sensitivity in both the original and validation cohorts. While some public TCRs were present in many individuals, most TCR sequences turned up only very rarely across donors. According to the authors, the approach could potentially be generalized to other disease states and immunological phenotypes. Of the cluster scores, 90% to 95% were above 0 in a later analysis, which found that TCRs clustered in the first cohort also tended to co-occur in the 120 validation repertoires. The study listed 150 to 200 TCR beta chains as associated with cytomegalovirus.

Libraries were prepared through the immunoSEQ multiplex PCR assay. The authors' pipeline ran thus. A statistical classification framework was built for diagnosing cytomegalovirus status from the catalog of TCR beta chain sequences. TCRdb mirrors the immuneACCESS table, restricted to in-frame sequences. Some clones are absent from its copies; in checked studies, under half trace to an unresolved V gene, and the reason for the others is unknown. V, J and clone size are taken as reported in that table, and D and trimming were inferred from the DNA itself. The sample profile shows hundreds of thousands of clones; approximately 83% of them were found once. The top ten constitute around 1.2% of the sample. The donors belonged to the validation cohort of over a hundred subjects, which was separate from the 666-subject first cohort. Turning to this clone: The clone's antigen remains unknown. Qualities for individual bases were not recorded, and no much larger clone is one base off.

The CDR3 runs 15 amino acids, cysteine and phenylalanine included. Only the CDR3 region is kept as DNA, spanning 45 bases read in frame from base 1. V is pared back by 1 base and J by 2 bases, with 9 bases lying between the germline termini. As encoded in the germline V gene, CDR1 is LGHNA while CDR2 is YNFKEQ. This receptor was taken from a woman in her thirties in good health and CMV-seropositive. The rearranged segments are TRBV4-2 and TRBJ2-1, and TRBD1 may be the D gene, going by 5 matching bases. Source material: PBMCs. The CDR3 sequence is CASSQGSRAYNEQFF. Here is the DNA: TGTGCCAGCAGCCAAGGGTCCAGGGCCTACAATGAGCAGTTCTTC.